This note documents a single T cell receptor beta chain sequence. Method: immunoSEQ multiplex PCR; TCRdb's copy keeps in-frame clones and lacks some. Seen here are 250,000 to 400,000 clones, approximately 89% observed once, and the top ten hold under 2%. This specimen belongs to a study of blood T cell repertoires in COVID-19. V was clipped by 3 bases and J by 1 base; unmatched bases: 6. Per germline, CDR1 SGHVT and CDR2 SQSDAQ. This CDR3 contains 17 residues. The source is a woman in her 30s with COVID-19, enrolled during active disease. The genes are TRBV7-4 and TRBJ2-2; 9 bases fit TRBD2. The source material was peripheral blood. The CDR3 sequence: CASSFTSGGRNTGELFF. CDR3 DNA: TGTGCCAGCAGCTTTACCAGCGGGGGGCGGAACACCGGGGAGCTGTTTTTT.